These 24 T cell receptor beta chains were all obtained from the same sample, sequenced in a study of CD8+ T cells in alopecia areata. In each case, RNA was isolated and then reverse transcribed into cDNA as the sequencing template. The data were produced by immunoSEQ multiplex PCR, yet TCRdb's version contains in-frame clones alone and is incomplete. This sample carries around 100,000 clones, around three fifths of them seen once, and the ten largest clones take 8% to 10%. The sequenced sample was CD4+ T cells sorted from blood. These receptors were obtained from a human donor in good health.

This clone was counted a few times. The V and J genes are TRBV30 and TRBJ1-1, with D unresolved. Between the trimmed V and J ends, which lost 0 bases and 0 bases, there was a span of 5 bases. The germline V gene encodes CDR1 GTSNPN and CDR2 SVGIG (reference sequence). This CDR3 comprises 13 residues. The CDR3 DNA reads TGTGCCTGGAGTGTTGAGGTGAACACTGAAGCTTTCTTT. As protein: CAWSVEVNTEAFF.

This chain uses TRBV2 with TRBJ2-2; D ambiguous. CDR3 length: 14 residues. The V and J ends lost 8 bases and 7 bases respectively, with 17 bases between them. CDR1 is SNHLY and CDR2 is FYNNEI in the germline V gene. The CDR3, as DNA: TGTGCCAGCGGTCGTTCGGCTGGGGACGGGGAGCTGTTTTTT. This translates into CASGRSAGDGELFF.

This clone has just a few counts. The V and J genes are TRBV2 and TRBJ2-3; unclear D gene. Per the germline V gene, CDR1 is SNHLY and CDR2 is FYNNEI. V was pared by 2 bases and J by 6 bases, with 6 bases between. CDR3 size: 12 residues. The CDR3 spells CASSEYVDTQYF. The DNA of the CDR3 is TGTGCCAGCAGTGAATATGTTGATACGCAGTATTTT.

A note on this clone: The identical CDR3 is also encoded by other nucleotide sequences in the sample. The chain couples TRBV30 to TRBJ2-3; unclear D gene. V was trimmed by 0 bases and J by 3 bases, leaving 4 bases between them. The length of the CDR3 is 12 residues. Germline CDR1 GTSNPN, CDR2 SVGIG (reference sequence). CDR3 nucleotides: TGTGCCTGGAGTGTAAGAACAGATACGCAGTATTTT. Amino acids: CAWSVRTDTQYF.

The chain joins TRBV7-8 to TRBJ1-2; 11 bases align to TRBD1. CDR3 size: 16 residues. Per germline, CDR1 SGHVS and CDR2 FQNEAQ. V was pared by 1 base and J by 7 bases, with 8 bases of the junction left unmatched. CDR3 coding DNA: TGTGCCAGCAGCTTAGTTAGTGGACAGGGGGCAGCTGGCTACACCTTC. This sequence encodes CASSLVSGQGAAGYTF. Looking up the rest from reference TRBV7-8 and TRBJ1-2 gives the full variable domain: GAGVSQSPRYKVAKRGQDVALRCDPISGHVSLFWYQQALGQGPEFLTYFQNEAQLDKSGLPSDRFFAERPEGSVSTLKIQRTQQEDSAVYLCASSLVSGQGAAGYTFGSGTRLTVV.

The table lists this clone with a few counts. V and J are TRBV7-2 and TRBJ2-5; 8 bases are shared with TRBD2. The CDR3 consists of 16 residues. Germline assignment: CDR1 SGHTA and CDR2 FQGNSA. V gave up 5 bases and J gave up 0 bases; unmatched junction bases: 8. The CDR3 loop reads CASSPGGSGNQETQYF. CDR3 nucleotide sequence: TGTGCCAGCAGCCCCGGGGGTAGCGGGAACCAAGAGACCCAGTACTTC.

The rearrangement links TRBV5-6 to TRBJ2-7, with D maybe TRBD1 (6 bases). CDR3 length equals 13 residues. V dropped 4 bases and J dropped 5 bases, with 13 bases sitting between them. Germline-derived CDR1 and CDR2 are SGHDT and YYEEEE. In DNA form, the CDR3 reads TGTGCCAGCAGCAGACAGGCGGTGAACGAGCAGTACTTC. Amino acid sequence: CASSRQAVNEQYF. Variable domain in full (rest from reference TRBV5-6 and TRBJ2-7): DAGVTQSPTHLIKTRGQQVTLRCSPKSGHDTVSWYQQALGQGPQFIFQYYEEEERQRGNFPDRFSGHQFPNYSSELNVNALLLGDSALYLCASSRQAVNEQYFGPGTRLTVT.

This sequence joins TRBV7-6 and TRBJ2-7, with TRBD1 matching over 9 bases. CDR3 size: 17 residues. Germline V CDR1 and CDR2: SGHVS, FNYEAQ. The trim removed 5 bases at V and 3 bases at J, leaving 14 bases unmatched. The CDR3 sequence: CASSPGQGKVIVYEQYF. CDR3 DNA sequence: TGTGCCAGCAGCCCCGGACAGGGGAAAGTGATAGTCTACGAGCAGTACTTC. Full variable domain (outside the CDR3, taken from reference TRBV7-6 and TRBJ2-7): GAGVSQSPRYKVTKRGQDVALRCDPISGHVSLYWYRQALGQGPEFLTYFNYEAQQDKSGLPNDRFSAERPEGSISTLTIQRTEQRDSAMYRCASSPGQGKVIVYEQYFGPGTRLTVT.

The J gene is TRBJ2-5, the V gene TRBV29-1; D may be TRBD1 or TRBD2 (6 bases each). V was shortened by 5 bases and J by 7 bases, with 17 bases between the two germline ends. The CDR3 consists of 13 residues. The V gene's germline CDR1 is SQVTM and CDR2 ANQGSEA. The CDR3: CSVPLGGLRTQYF. CDR3 coding DNA: TGCAGCGTTCCGTTGGGGGGCCTACGGACCCAGTACTTC.

The V gene is TRBV11-3, the J gene TRBJ2-6; TRBD2 might be the D (5 bases). Germline CDR1 reads SGHNT; CDR2 reads YENEEA. CDR3 length: 14 residues. V was clipped by 5 bases and J by 1 base, with 6 bases between them. In DNA form, the CDR3 reads TGTGCCAGCAGCCGAGGGTCTGGGGCCAACGTCCTGACTTTC. Translation: CASSRGSGANVLTF.

The chain uses TRBV15 and TRBJ2-5; 13 bases are shared with TRBD2. Germline V lookup: CDR1 LNHNV, CDR2 YYDKDF (reference sequence). The CDR3 is 16 residues long. V dropped 1 base and J dropped 5; count of bases not matched to a gene: 4. The CDR3 protein is CATSRGTSGGRETQYF. The CDR3 DNA reads TGTGCCACCAGCAGAGGGACTAGCGGGGGACGGGAGACCCAGTACTTC.

The gene calls are TRBV11-2 and TRBJ2-5, with TRBD2 identical over 11 bases. Germline CDR1 and CDR2: SGHAT and FQNNGV. The V segment lost 4 bases and the J segment 6 bases; nucleotides outside the gene matches: 13. The CDR3 covers 17 residues. CDR3 in amino acids: CASSYSVSGGGGKTQYF. The CDR3 DNA sequence: TGTGCCAGCAGCTACAGCGTTAGCGGGGGGGGCGGAAAGACCCAGTACTTC.

J is TRBJ2-3 and V is TRBV7-9; 7 positions match TRBD2. This CDR3 is built from 15 residues. The germline CDR1 and CDR2 sequences are SEHNR and FQNEAQ (reference sequence). Losses at the gene ends were 3 bases for V and 6 bases for J; bases not matched to a gene: 9. CDR3 coding DNA: TGTGCCAGCAGCTTCCCGACCCGGGAGGTGGATACGCAGTATTTT. It encodes CASSFPTREVDTQYF.

V gene TRBV7-2 combines with J gene TRBJ2-7, with D uncertain. Germline CDR1 SGHTA, CDR2 FQGNSA. The CDR3 has 13 amino acids. V was cut by 5 bases and J by 5 bases, with 13 bases left in between. The CDR3 coding sequence is TGTGCCAGCAGCCTGGAACCGCACCACGAGCAGTACTTC. It translates to CASSLEPHHEQYF.

The rearrangement uses TRBV6-1 and TRBJ2-7; TRBD1 agrees at 7 bases. Germline lookup yields CDR1 MNHNS and CDR2 SASEGT. This CDR3 spans 15 amino acids. The trim removed 2 bases at V and 0 bases at J, leaving 4 bases unmatched. The chain's CDR3 is CASSEMGQTSYEQYF. In DNA form, the CDR3 reads TGTGCCAGCAGTGAAATGGGACAGACCTCCTACGAGCAGTACTTC.

This clone was seen a handful of times. This rearrangement joins TRBV4-1 to TRBJ2-7, with TRBD2 matching over 10 bases. V shed 0 bases, J shed 1 base, and the junction held 6 bases outside the gene matches. This CDR3 region has 17 residues. The germline V gene encodes CDR1 MGHRA and CDR2 YSYEKL. CDR3 DNA: TGCGCCAGCAGCCAAGATCGGGCTAGCGGGGGATCCTACGAGCAGTACTTC. Amino acids: CASSQDRASGGSYEQYF.

The rearrangement joins TRBV30 to TRBJ1-1; 7 nucleotides agree with TRBD1. The trim removed 1 base at V and 1 base at J, leaving 3 bases unmatched. From germline, CDR1 is GTSNPN and CDR2 SVGIG (reference sequence). The CDR3 length is 14 residues. CDR3 sequence: CAWSARQGNTEAFF. The CDR3 coding sequence is TGTGCCTGGAGTGCCAGACAGGGGAACACTGAAGCTTTCTTT.

This sequence joins TRBV7-2 and TRBJ2-3, with 12 bases that match TRBD2. CDR1 and CDR2 (germline): SGHTA, FQGNSA. Losses at the gene ends were 3 bases for V and 1 base for J; bases not matched to a gene: 2. The CDR3 has 16 amino acids. CDR3 sequence: CASSLGLAGGTDTQYF. The CDR3 DNA follows: TGTGCCAGCAGCTTGGGACTAGCGGGTGGCACAGATACGCAGTATTTT.

This clone was picked up a small number of times. The chain combines TRBV29-1 with TRBJ1-1, with a weak D call TRBD1 (5 bases). Per germline, CDR1 SQVTM and CDR2 ANQGSEA. CDR3 length: 14 residues. V was trimmed by 2 bases and J by 3 bases, leaving 13 bases between them. The CDR3 protein is CSVEMTEIYTEAFF. In nucleotides, the CDR3 is TGCAGCGTTGAAATGACAGAAATTTACACTGAAGCTTTCTTT.

This clone was counted once. This chain connects TRBV5-1 to TRBJ2-1, with 7 bases fitting TRBD2. Germline V gene lookup returns CDR1 SGHRS and CDR2 YFSETQ. The CDR3 is 13 amino acids. Trimming removed 7 bases from V and 6 bases from J; junction bases left unmatched: 7. The CDR3 DNA is TGCGCCAGCTGGGAACCGGGGGGCAATGAGCAGTTCTTC. It specifies CASWEPGGNEQFF.

This chain connects TRBV9 to TRBJ2-1; 7 bases agree with TRBD1. There are 16 residues in the CDR3. CDR1 is SGDLS and CDR2 is YYNGEE in the germline V gene. V lost 0 bases, J lost 4 bases, and 7 bases stayed unmatched. CDR3 in amino acids: CASSVEGAGLYNEQFF. In DNA form, the CDR3 reads TGTGCCAGCAGCGTAGAGGGGGCAGGGCTGTACAATGAGCAGTTCTTC.

The chain recombines TRBV2 with TRBJ2-7; unclear D gene. This CDR3 comprises 14 residues. Between the trimmed V and J ends, which lost 10 bases and 6 bases, there was a span of 22 bases. Germline V lookup: CDR1 SNHLY, CDR2 FYNNEI. For the CDR3, the DNA is TGTGCCATCCCACATGGACCCCTCTTGATCGAGCAGTACTTC. Residues: CAIPHGPLLIEQYF.

The chain recombines TRBV7-2 with TRBJ2-3; 7 bases line up with TRBD2. V dropped 2 bases and J dropped 5; count of bases not matched to a gene: 4. Germline V gives CDR1 SGHTA, CDR2 FQGNSA. The CDR3 runs 14 residues. The CDR3 DNA reads TGTGCCAGCAGCTTAACGGGGGAGGGAGATACGCAGTATTTT. It codes for CASSLTGEGDTQYF. The whole variable domain, filled in from reference TRBV7-2 and TRBJ2-3, reads GAGVSQSPSNKVTEKGKDVELRCDPISGHTALYWYRQSLGQGLEFLIYFQGNSAPDKSGLPSDRFSAERTGGSVSTLTIQRTQQEDSAVYLCASSLTGEGDTQYFGPGTRLTVL.

The chain is built from TRBV4-2 and TRBJ1-2; the D is unclear. CDR3 length: 16 amino acids. Germline-derived CDR1 and CDR2 are LGHNA and YNFKEQ. Trimming took off 2 bases at V and 8 bases at J, with 21 bases between the two ends. CDR3 loop: CASSQPRPDGPGGYTF. In DNA, the CDR3 is TGTGCCAGCAGCCAACCCCGCCCGGACGGGCCGGGGGGCTACACCTTC.